Reported below is one T cell receptor (beta chain). Mismatch with germline at one junction end may stem from a read error. This sample also contains other DNA sequences that code for the same CDR3. Time point in this sample: peripheral blood 6 weeks after treatment start. The number of samples from each patient was between 1 and 8, taken pretreatment and on-treatment. Clones were read by immunoSEQ multiplex PCR, and TCRdb kept only the in-frame ones, dropping some. The table includes roughly 120,000 clones, around nine tenths detected once. This specimen belongs to a study of PD-L1 blockade in urothelial cancer. About the study: Chemotherapy regimens numbering 0 to 3 had been given to patients. Analyzed time points were 3 weeks (second dose) and 6 weeks after therapy began.

Germline CDR1 reads SGHNT; CDR2 reads YYREEE (reference sequence). The CDR3 runs to 17 residues. The receptor's source is a man aged 60 to 69 with urothelial cancer. The starting material was PBMCs, obtained around atezolizumab (anti-PD-L1) treatment. V is TRBV5-4 and J is TRBJ1-3, with 8 bases that match TRBD1. The CDR3 coding sequence is TGTGCTAGCAGTTTTGGACAGGGCAGATACTCTGGAAACACCATATATTTT. This codes for CASSFGQGRYSGNTIYF.